The next 11 T cell receptor beta chains were all read from a single sample in a study of response to subunit inactivated influenza vaccine. TCRdb ran MiXCR on the RT-PCR reads and lists one entry per CDR3 protein. The sample lists around 710,000 distinct CDR3 sequences, approximately 15% occurring once. The material was PBMCs from blood, obtained 14 to 15 days before vaccination. The origin of the receptors is a man between 50 and 59 years old who received an inactivated influenza vaccine.

This clonotype has a handful of counts. The rearrangement uses TRBV28 and TRBJ2-1; D gene uncertain. The germline V gene encodes CDR1 MDHEN and CDR2 SYDVKM. Trimming removed 4 bases from V and 4 bases from J, with 17 bases in between. The CDR3 consists of 16 residues. The chain's CDR3 is CASSSPGAHQYNEQFF. The CDR3 region has the DNA TGTGCCAGCAGTTCACCTGGTGCGCATCAGTACAATGAGCAGTTCTTC.

The rearrangement uses TRBV6-5 and TRBJ2-1, with 9 bases lining up with TRBD2. This CDR3 is built from 18 residues. The junction had 11 bases not matched to a gene; V was cut back by 0 bases and J by 5 bases. CDR1 MNHEY and CDR2 SVGAGI come from the germline V gene. This CDR3 reads CASSYSIWPGLANNEQFF. The CDR3 DNA follows: TGTGCCAGCAGTTACTCGATTTGGCCGGGACTAGCAAACAATGAGCAGTTCTTC.

This clonotype was detected a few times. The chain has TRBV6-2 or TRBV6-3 and TRBJ1-6; TRBD1 might be the D (5 bases). Trimming stripped 6 bases from V and 5 bases from J, with 14 bases between. The CDR3 consists of 15 residues. From germline, CDR1 is MNHEY and CDR2 SVGEGT. The CDR3 reads CASRPGTENNSPLHF. The CDR3 region has the DNA TGTGCCAGCAGGCCCGGGACTGAGAATAATTCACCCCTCCACTTT.

This clonotype has only a few counts. V and J are TRBV25-1 and TRBJ2-7; TRBD1 is a possible D gene (5 bases). Trimming left V 0 bases short and J 10 bases short, with 10 bases between. CDR3 length: 12 amino acids. CDR1 and CDR2 from the germline V gene are MGHDK and SYGVNS. The CDR3 here is CASSEYGAVQYF. The CDR3 bases are TGTGCCAGCAGTGAATATGGGGCTGTACAGTACTTC.

There are a few counts of this clonotype. This chain joins TRBV15 and TRBJ2-1; 8 bases agree with TRBD1. V shed 10 bases and J 8 bases; nucleotides not matched to a gene: 19. Germline V gives CDR1 LNHNV, CDR2 YYDKDF (reference sequence). The CDR3 runs 16 residues. The CDR3 nucleotides read TGTGCCAAGGGCCCGCCGACAGGGGACTTTTTCGATGAGCAGTTCTTC. Translation gives CAKGPPTGDFFDEQFF.

This clonotype occurred a few times. The rearrangement links TRBV29-1 to TRBJ2-3, with D uncertain. CDR3 size: 13 residues. Trimming stripped 8 bases from V and 0 bases from J, with 12 bases between. Germline CDR1 is SQVTM and CDR2 is ANQGSEA. DNA for the CDR3: TGCAGCATTAACCCCGCTAGCACAGATACGCAGTATTTT. Translated: CSINPASTDTQYF.

This chain joins TRBV9 and TRBJ2-3; D may be TRBD2 (6 bases). The CDR3 totals 17 residues. V lost 3 bases and J 0 bases, leaving 17 bases between the germline ends. CDR1 is SGDLS, CDR2 YYNGEE, per germline. The CDR3 DNA is TGTGCCAGCAGCGCAGTGACCGGGAGCGGGAGCACAGATACGCAGTATTTT. Protein: CASSAVTGSGSTDTQYF.

This clonotype came up a few times. This chain connects TRBV7-2 to TRBJ1-6; possible D gene TRBD1, 6 bases. CDR3 length equals 14 residues. V was clipped by 3 bases and J by 9 bases, with 12 bases between them. CDR1 and CDR2 from the germline V gene are SGHTA and FQGNSA. This CDR3 reads CASSFEGGGSPLHF. The CDR3 coding sequence is TGTGCCAGCAGCTTTGAGGGGGGTGGTTCACCCCTCCACTTT.

In this sample, this clonotype turned up a few times. The chain recombines TRBV5-8 with TRBJ2-3, with 10 nucleotides matching TRBD2. The length of the CDR3 is 15 residues. Trimming removed 1 base from V and 6 bases from J; junction bases left unmatched: 5. Per the germline V gene, CDR1 is SGHTS and CDR2 is YDEGEE. Written as DNA, the CDR3 is TGTGCCAGCAGCTTGCCTAGCGGGAGATCGGATACGCAGTATTTT. Amino acid sequence: CASSLPSGRSDTQYF.

Only one count was recorded for this clonotype. This sequence joins TRBV20-1 and TRBJ1-5; 9 bases fit TRBD1. The ends lost 3 bases at V and 6 bases at J; junction bases unmatched: 6. This CDR3 comprises 14 residues. The V gene's germline CDR1 is DFQATT and CDR2 SNEGSKA (reference sequence). The CDR3 protein is CSARRTGEVQPQHF. The CDR3 nucleotides read TGCAGTGCTAGGAGGACAGGGGAGGTTCAGCCCCAGCATTTT.

CDR3 in amino acids: CASRDRGLPGANVLTF. CDR3 nucleotides: TGTGCCAGTCGGGACAGGGGGCTCCCTGGGGCCAACGTCCTGACTTTC. The chain joins TRBV6-1 to TRBJ2-6, with 12 bases lining up with TRBD1. The V gene end was trimmed by 9 bases and the J gene end by 2 bases; junction bases not matched to a gene: 5. Germline loops: CDR1 MNHNS, CDR2 SASEGT. The CDR3 totals 16 residues.